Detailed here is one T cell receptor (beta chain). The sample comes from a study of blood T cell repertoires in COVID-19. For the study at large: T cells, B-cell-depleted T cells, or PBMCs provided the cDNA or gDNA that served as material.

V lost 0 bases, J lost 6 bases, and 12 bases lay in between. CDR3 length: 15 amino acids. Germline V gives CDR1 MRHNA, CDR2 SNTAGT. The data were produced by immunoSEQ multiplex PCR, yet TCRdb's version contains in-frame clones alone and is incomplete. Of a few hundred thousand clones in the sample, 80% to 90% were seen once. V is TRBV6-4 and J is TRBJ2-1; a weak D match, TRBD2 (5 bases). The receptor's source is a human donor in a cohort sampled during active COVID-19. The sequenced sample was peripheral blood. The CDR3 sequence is CASSDSSSSVNEQFF. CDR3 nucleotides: TGTGCCAGCAGTGACTCGAGTAGTAGCGTCAATGAGCAGTTCTTC.